This T cell receptor (beta chain) was sequenced during a study of blood T cell repertoires in COVID-19. Generated by immunoSEQ multiplex PCR, the TCRdb table keeps only in-frame clones and is missing some. Here the sample spans about 380,000 clones, around 87% being singletons. Recovered status in Cohort 3 required two negative PCRs, clearance, or symptom resolution. This CDR3 has 16 residues. Per the germline V gene, CDR1 is SGHTS and CDR2 is YDEGEE. J gave up 1 base and V 7 bases, and 11 bases lay outside the gene matches. The specimen was PBMCs or T cells enriched from blood (not recorded which). The TCR was taken from a man between 25 and 39 years old who had recovered from COVID-19. This chain connects TRBV5-8 to TRBJ1-1, with 9 bases matching TRBD1. The CDR3 bases are TGTGCCAGCGGCGCTGGGACAGGGAGAGGGAACACTGAAGCTTTCTTT. This gives the protein CASGAGTGRGNTEAFF.